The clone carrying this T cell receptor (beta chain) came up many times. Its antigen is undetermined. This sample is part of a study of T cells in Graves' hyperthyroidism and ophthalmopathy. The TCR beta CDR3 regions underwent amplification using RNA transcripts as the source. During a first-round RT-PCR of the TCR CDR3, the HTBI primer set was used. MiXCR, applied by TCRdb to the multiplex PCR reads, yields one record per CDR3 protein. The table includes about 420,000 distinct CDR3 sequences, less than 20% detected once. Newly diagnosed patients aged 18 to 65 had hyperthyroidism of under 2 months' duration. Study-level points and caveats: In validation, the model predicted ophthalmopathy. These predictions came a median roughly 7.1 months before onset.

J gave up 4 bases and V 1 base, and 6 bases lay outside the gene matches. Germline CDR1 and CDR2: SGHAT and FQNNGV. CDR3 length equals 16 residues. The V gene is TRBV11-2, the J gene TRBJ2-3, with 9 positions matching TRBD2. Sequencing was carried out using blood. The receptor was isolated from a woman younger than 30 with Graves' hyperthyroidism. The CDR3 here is CASSLVAGGPADTQYF. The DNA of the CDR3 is TGTGCCAGCAGCTTAGTTGCGGGAGGGCCCGCAGATACGCAGTATTTT.